Sequencing of this T cell receptor (beta chain) was carried out in a study of spatial heterogeneity in lung cancer. Study information: Beta-chain sequences were consistently detected more often than alpha-chain sequences. Whole-study findings and limits: Expanded alpha and beta TCR counts within tumors tracked tumor mutation counts.

The time point here: sample taken at primary tumor resection. The donor population consisted of approximately 70 patients with untreated, early-stage non-small cell lung cancer. Whole RNA was taken from tumor, nontumor lung or frozen PBMC; it was then sequenced unsorted. The J segment lost 8 bases and the V segment lost 5 bases, leaving 5 bases of the junction unmatched. The CDR3 contains 15 residues. Germline V gives CDR1 SGHAT, CDR2 FQDESV (reference sequence). TCRdb ran MiXCR on the 5' RACE reads and lists one entry per CDR3 protein. The table shows around 1,500 distinct CDR3 sequences, with under 11% occurring only once. In regard to this clonotype: Its matching antigen is unknown.

The sample here was lung tumor tissue, taken at surgery. This chain connects TRBV11-1 to TRBJ2-1; TRBD2 aligns across 14 bases. The TCR originated in a female donor with early-stage non-small cell lung cancer. As DNA, the CDR3 is TGTGCCAGCAGCCTGGGACTAGCGGGAGAGTATGAGCAGTTCTTC. Amino acids: CASSLGLAGEYEQFF.